The 30 T cell receptor beta chains below come from one sample, sequenced in a study of blood T cell repertoires in COVID-19. Some clones are missing from TCRdb's copy, which holds only in-frame ones; the method was immunoSEQ multiplex PCR. This table holds a few hundred thousand clones, roughly 91% found once. Material: PBMCs or T cells enriched from blood (not recorded which). These receptors all stem from a woman aged 25-40 years who had recovered from COVID-19.

The chain carries TRBV6-5 and TRBJ1-6, with 10 bases lining up with TRBD1. The trim removed 8 bases at V and 8 bases at J, leaving 6 bases unmatched. The CDR3 loop spans 14 amino acids. Per the germline V gene, CDR1 is MNHEY and CDR2 is SVGAGI. The CDR3 nucleotides are TGTGCCAGCGGGATGGACAGGGGGGATTCACCCCTCCACTTT. Translation gives CASGMDRGDSPLHF.

The chain couples TRBV27 to TRBJ1-3, with 7 bases matching TRBD1. Trimming removed 3 bases from V and 2 bases from J; junction bases left unmatched: 16. CDR3 length: 19 residues. CDR1 is MNHEY, CDR2 SMNVEV, per germline (reference sequence). CDR3 nucleotides: TGTGCCAGCAGTTTGGTCGGGACAGTACCCCCCGGAGCTGGAAACACCATATATTTT. This encodes CASSLVGTVPPGAGNTIYF.

V gene TRBV27 combines with J gene TRBJ1-3, with D unresolved. Germline values: CDR1 MNHEY, CDR2 SMNVEV (reference sequence). Deletions cut 4 bases from V and 2 bases from J, with 9 bases between. The CDR3 has 14 amino acids. CDR3 nucleotides: TGTGCCAGCAGTTCTAGGAGCCCTGGAAACACCATATATTTT. Protein sequence: CASSSRSPGNTIYF.

The genes are TRBV19 and TRBJ1-5, with D maybe TRBD1 (5 bases). The germline V gene encodes CDR1 LNHDA and CDR2 SQIVND (reference sequence). Trimming removed 3 bases from V and 2 bases from J, with 11 bases in between. This CDR3 has 15 residues. The CDR3, as DNA: TGTGCCAGTAGTATCGGGGGGGATGGCAATCAGCCCCAGCATTTT. This sequence encodes CASSIGGDGNQPQHF.

The chain recombines TRBV19 with TRBJ2-1; D is ambiguous. The ends were cut back, 8 bases at V and 2 bases at J, with 19 bases in the middle. CDR3 length equals 16 residues. The germline V gene encodes CDR1 LNHDA and CDR2 SQIVND (reference sequence). CDR3 loop: CASQAAAEIAYNEQFF. In DNA form, the CDR3 reads TGTGCCAGTCAAGCTGCGGCGGAGATCGCCTACAATGAGCAGTTCTTC.

The V gene is TRBV4-1, the J gene TRBJ2-7; tentative D call: TRBD1 (6 bases). CDR3 length: 16 residues. Germline V gives CDR1 MGHRA, CDR2 YSYEKL. With 1 base removed from V and 0 bases from J, the gap between germline ends came to 13 bases. The CDR3 DNA reads as TGCGCCAGCAGCCAAGTTTCGGTAGGGGGCTCCTACGAGCAGTACTTC. Its translation is CASSQVSVGGSYEQYF.

The chain couples TRBV9 to TRBJ2-2; TRBD1 is a possible D gene (6 bases). V gave up 2 bases and J gave up 2 bases, with 13 bases separating them. The germline V gene has CDR1 SGDLS and CDR2 YYNGEE. CDR3 length: 16 amino acids. CDR3 residues: CASSVWDIANTGELFF. Here the CDR3 DNA reads TGTGCCAGCAGCGTTTGGGACATAGCTAACACCGGGGAGCTGTTTTTT.

V gene TRBV30 combines with J gene TRBJ2-7; the match to TRBD1 covers 9 bases. CDR3 length equals 15 residues. V shed 4 bases, J shed 5 bases, and the junction held 12 bases outside the gene matches. Germline CDR1 and CDR2: GTSNPN and SVGIG (reference sequence). The CDR3 nucleotides read TGTGCCTGGACCGGACAGGGGCATAGGTGGGACGAGCAGTACTTC. Amino acids: CAWTGQGHRWDEQYF.

The chain couples TRBV6-1 to TRBJ2-3, with D perhaps TRBD2 (6 bases). Trimming shortened V by 1 base and J by 4 bases, and 12 bases separated the two germline ends. The V gene's germline CDR1 is MNHNS and CDR2 SASEGT. The CDR3 totals 15 residues. CDR3 DNA sequence: TGTGCCAGCAGTGAAGAAGCGGGTGGATCAGATACGCAGTATTTT. This encodes CASSEEAGGSDTQYF.

The chain uses TRBV30 and TRBJ1-6; TRBD1 matches at 10 bases. CDR1 is GTSNPN, CDR2 SVGIG, per germline (reference sequence). CDR3 length: 13 residues. DNA for the CDR3: TGTGCATCGACAGGGGGCCAAAATTCACCCCTCCACTTT. The encoded protein is CASTGGQNSPLHF.

Comments on this clone: The same CDR3 arises from other DNA sequences in this sample as well. V is TRBV24-1 and J is TRBJ2-3, with 9 positions matching TRBD1. V shed 3 bases and J 4 bases; nucleotides not matched to a gene: 4. The CDR3 totals 15 residues. Germline CDR1 KGHDR, CDR2 SFDVKD. The CDR3 nucleotides read TGTGCCACCAGTGATCTCGGACAGGGGCCAGATACGCAGTATTTT. Amino acids: CATSDLGQGPDTQYF.

V usage is TRBV19 and J usage is TRBJ2-7; 7 bases align to TRBD1. The ends lost 3 bases at V and 1 base at J; junction bases unmatched: 3. The germline V gene has CDR1 LNHDA and CDR2 SQIVND (reference sequence). CDR3 size: 14 residues. For the CDR3, the DNA is TGTGCCAGTAGTATGGCACAGGGGTCCTACGAGCAGTACTTC. Protein: CASSMAQGSYEQYF. The entire variable domain, with the rest obtained from reference TRBV19 and TRBJ2-7, is as follows: DGGITQSPKYLFRKEGQNVTLSCEQNLNHDAMYWYRQDPGQGLRLIYYSQIVNDFQKGDIAEGYSVSREKKESFPLTVTSAQKNPTAFYLCASSMAQGSYEQYFGPGTRLTVT.

This clone was found once. The rearrangement joins TRBV19 to TRBJ1-2, with TRBD1 matching 10 bases. J lost 3 bases, V lost 5 bases, and 9 bases had no gene match. Germline CDR1 reads LNHDA; CDR2 reads SQIVND (reference sequence). This CDR3 spans 16 amino acids. CDR3 coding DNA: TGTGCCAGTAGTGTTGCGCCGGGACAGGGGTACTATGGCTACACCTTC. Encoded protein: CASSVAPGQGYYGYTF.

The chain employs TRBV7-8 and TRBJ2-1; D uncertain. The germline CDR1 and CDR2 sequences are SGHVS and FQNEAQ. The CDR3 consists of 14 residues. With 5 bases removed from V and 6 bases from J, the gap between germline ends came to 14 bases. CDR3 DNA: TGTGCCAGCAGCCTACTGCGTAGTGGCAATGAGCAGTTCTTC. As protein: CASSLLRSGNEQFF.

The V and J genes are TRBV27 and TRBJ2-7, with a weak D call TRBD2 (5 bases). This CDR3 comprises 16 residues. Germline lookup yields CDR1 MNHEY and CDR2 SMNVEV (reference sequence). Between the trimmed V and J ends, which lost 2 bases and 1 base, there was a span of 15 bases. In nucleotides, the CDR3 is TGTGCCAGCAGTTTAATTGGGCAGCTAGCTTCCTACGAGCAGTACTTC. Translating it yields CASSLIGQLASYEQYF.

This clone occurred a few times. The V gene is TRBV20-1, the J gene TRBJ1-2; 8 bases are a match to TRBD1. Germline values: CDR1 DFQATT, CDR2 SNEGSKA (reference sequence). Trimming took 3 bases from V and 4 from J; bases not matched to a gene: 10. This CDR3 is built from 15 residues. The CDR3 region is CSASRQGAGVYGYTF. CDR3 in DNA: TGCAGTGCTAGTCGTCAGGGGGCGGGCGTCTATGGCTACACCTTC.

The table lists this clone with a few counts. In DNA form, the CDR3 reads TGCGCCAGCAGCCAATCCGGGCTAGCGGGAGGAGGGGCAGATACGCAGTATTTT. It translates to CASSQSGLAGGGADTQYF. V usage is TRBV4-1 and J usage is TRBJ2-3; 11 nucleotides align to TRBD2. Germline loops: CDR1 MGHRA, CDR2 YSYEKL. After removal of 2 bases from V and 4 bases from J, the junction contained 11 bases not matched to a gene. This CDR3 has 18 residues.

V usage is TRBV7-6 and J usage is TRBJ2-2; D perhaps matches TRBD2 (6 bases). The CDR3 runs to 17 residues. The V end was cut by 4 bases, the J end by 3 bases, with 18 bases between. The germline CDR1 and CDR2 sequences are SGHVS and FNYEAQ. The CDR3 sequence is CASSSGPGTGDTGELFF. The CDR3 DNA is TGTGCCAGCAGCTCCGGGCCCGGGACGGGGGACACCGGGGAGCTGTTTTTT.

The chain has TRBV24-1 and TRBJ2-3; 7 positions match TRBD2. Losses at the gene ends were 1 base for V and 5 bases for J; bases not matched to a gene: 8. The CDR3 is 16 amino acids. From germline, CDR1 is KGHDR and CDR2 SFDVKD. The CDR3 coding sequence is TGTGCCACCAGTGATTTTATGGCGGGAGTCAGAGATACGCAGTATTTT. Translating it yields CATSDFMAGVRDTQYF.

The rearrangement links TRBV11-3 to TRBJ2-1; 9 bases agree with TRBD2. V shed 1 base, J shed 9 bases, and the junction held 13 bases outside the gene matches. The CDR3 length is 17 residues. Germline V lookup: CDR1 SGHNT, CDR2 YENEEA. This CDR3 reads CASSLATPGTSLSEQFF. The CDR3 DNA reads as TGTGCCAGCAGCTTAGCTACCCCCGGGACTAGCTTGTCTGAGCAGTTCTTC.

V and J are TRBV18 and TRBJ2-7; TRBD2 aligns across 10 bases. CDR1 is KGHSH, CDR2 LQKENI, per germline. The CDR3 consists of 14 residues. With V trimmed by 0 bases and J by 6 bases, 2 bases remained unmatched. The CDR3 bases are TGTGCCAGCTCACCACCGACTAGCGGGCTCGAGCAGTACTTC. It yields the protein CASSPPTSGLEQYF.

CDR3 region: CATSPGELGEKLFF. As DNA, the CDR3 is TGTGCCACCAGCCCAGGGGAGCTAGGCGAAAAACTGTTTTTT. This chain connects TRBV24-1 to TRBJ1-4; possible D gene TRBD1, 6 bases. V was clipped by 7 bases and J by 8 bases, with 16 bases between them. Germline CDR1 and CDR2: KGHDR and SFDVKD. The CDR3 is made up of 14 amino acids.

This chain links TRBV3-1 (or the pseudogene TRBV3-2) with TRBJ2-3, with D tentatively TRBD2 (7 bases). CDR3 length: 16 residues. The V end lost 4 bases, the J end lost 2 bases, and 16 bases lay between the germline ends. The germline CDR1 and CDR2 sequences are LGHDT and YNNKEL (reference sequence). CDR3 protein: CASSLAGGRHTDTQYF. As DNA, the CDR3 is TGTGCCAGCAGCCTTGCCGGGGGGCGGCACACAGATACGCAGTATTTT.

This chain joins TRBV28 and TRBJ2-7; unclear D gene. Trimming removed 4 bases at V and 5 bases at J, with 18 bases between. From germline, CDR1 is MDHEN and CDR2 SYDVKM. CDR3 size: 15 residues. CDR3 region: CASSSPARGRHEQYF. CDR3 coding DNA: TGTGCCAGCAGTTCTCCCGCCCGAGGCCGCCACGAGCAGTACTTC.

The chain combines TRBV2 with TRBJ2-7; 10 bases fit TRBD2. The CDR3 totals 14 residues. The V and J ends lost 6 bases and 3 bases, in that order; junction bases with no gene match: 5. Germline assignment: CDR1 SNHLY and CDR2 FYNNEI. CDR3 DNA sequence: TGTGCCAGCAGGGCCGGGACTAGCGTCTACGAGCAGTACTTC. It specifies CASRAGTSVYEQYF.

The CDR3 is CASSLVGQGNTEAFF. Here the CDR3 DNA reads TGCGCCAGCAGCTTGGTGGGGCAGGGGAACACTGAAGCTTTCTTT. The V gene is TRBV5-1, the J gene TRBJ1-1; TRBD1 is a possible D gene (5 bases). The CDR3 is 15 amino acids. Germline V gives CDR1 SGHRS, CDR2 YFSETQ. Trimming stripped 0 bases from V and 1 base from J, with 10 bases between.

The J gene is TRBJ1-6, the V gene TRBV7-9, with D perhaps matching TRBD1 (6 bases). The CDR3 is 18 amino acids. V lost 2 bases and J 5 bases, leaving 19 bases between the germline ends. CDR1 SEHNR and CDR2 FQNEAQ come from the germline V gene (reference sequence). The CDR3 DNA reads as TGTGCCAGCAGCTTAACTAAAATGTCGGACAGCAATAATTCACCCCTCCACTTT. This gives the protein CASSLTKMSDSNNSPLHF.

This chain uses TRBV10-1 with TRBJ1-1, with 7 bases identical to TRBD1. This CDR3 has 13 residues. V shed 8 bases, J shed 8 bases, and the junction held 11 bases outside the gene matches. Germline CDR1 WNHNN, CDR2 SYGVQD (reference sequence). CDR3 loop: CASRNRDSTEAFF. The DNA of the CDR3 is TGCGCCAGCCGTAACCGGGACAGTACAGAAGCTTTCTTT.

CDR3 bases: TGTGCCAGCAGCCGACAGGTTCTCGGAAACACCATATATTTT. This translates into CASSRQVLGNTIYF. The chain is built from TRBV7-9 and TRBJ1-3; D is possibly TRBD1 (6 bases). Trimming pared 5 bases from V and 4 bases from J, leaving 12 bases between. Germline V lookup: CDR1 SEHNR, CDR2 FQNEAQ (reference sequence). This CDR3 region has 14 residues.

A few counts support this clone. The chain couples TRBV15 to TRBJ1-1; D possibly corresponds to TRBD1 (5 bases). The germline gives CDR1 LNHNV, CDR2 YYDKDF (reference sequence). V dropped 2 bases and J dropped 3 bases, with 10 bases sitting between them. There are 14 residues in the CDR3. The CDR3 nucleotides read TGTGCCACCAGCAGACAGGGTCTTGACACTGAAGCTTTCTTT. Translating gives CATSRQGLDTEAFF.